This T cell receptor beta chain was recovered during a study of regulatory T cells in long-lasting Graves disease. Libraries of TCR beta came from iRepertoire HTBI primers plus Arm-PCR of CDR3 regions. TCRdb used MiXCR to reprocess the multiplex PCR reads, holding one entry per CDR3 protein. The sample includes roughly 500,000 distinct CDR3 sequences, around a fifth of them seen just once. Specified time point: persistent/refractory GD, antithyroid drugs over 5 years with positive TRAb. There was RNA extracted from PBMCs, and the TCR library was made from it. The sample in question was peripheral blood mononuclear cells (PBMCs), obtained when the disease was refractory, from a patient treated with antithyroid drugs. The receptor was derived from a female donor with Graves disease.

CDR3 residues: CASSFGTGFTLYGYTF. The DNA of the CDR3 is TGTGCCAGCAGTTTCGGGACAGGGTTCACGCTCTATGGCTACACCTTC. The V gene is TRBV6-9, the J gene TRBJ1-2; 9 nucleotides agree with TRBD1. V was pared by 4 bases and J by 4 bases, with 10 bases of the junction left unmatched. The CDR3 has 16 amino acids. Germline V lookup: CDR1 MNHGY, CDR2 SVAAGI.